The 30 T cell receptor beta chains below come from one sample, sequenced in a study of shared clonotypes between healthy human individuals. This table comes from immunoSEQ multiplex PCR, and its TCRdb copy is limited to in-frame clones, with some not included. This table has roughly 1,000,000 clones, 75% to 85% appearing once. The source material was memory CD4+ T cells from PBMCs. Subset meaning: CD45RA-negative fraction. These receptors were obtained from a man aged 18 to 30 in good health. Some clones in this sample may be carry-over from other donors' samples.

The chain employs TRBV6-1 and TRBJ2-5; 12 nucleotides align to TRBD2. Germline V lookup: CDR1 MNHNS, CDR2 SASEGT. CDR3 size: 19 residues. V shed 0 bases, J shed 1 base, and the junction held 9 bases outside the gene matches. The CDR3 DNA follows: TGTGCCAGCAGTGAAGCGCTTCAGGCTAGCGGGAGGGCCCAAGAGACCCAGTACTTC. Protein product: CASSEALQASGRAQETQYF.

V gene TRBV5-1 combines with J gene TRBJ2-1, with 11 bases that match TRBD2. This CDR3 has 15 amino acids. Losses at the gene ends were 0 bases for V and 10 bases for J; bases not matched to a gene: 6. The germline V gene encodes CDR1 SGHRS and CDR2 YFSETQ. The CDR3 DNA follows: TGCGCCAGCAGCTTGGCCCCACTAGCGGGAGACGAGCAGTTCTTC. Translated, it gives CASSLAPLAGDEQFF.

The genes are TRBV7-3 and TRBJ2-7, with 10 bases lining up with TRBD2. J lost 7 bases, V lost 6 bases, and 15 bases had no gene match. This CDR3 is 16 amino acids long. Looked up from germline, CDR1 is SGHTA and CDR2 is FQGTGA. The CDR3 loop reads CASSATAGTSAGEQYF. DNA for the CDR3: TGTGCCAGCAGTGCCACTGCCGGGACTAGCGCTGGTGAGCAGTACTTC.

A few counts support this clone. The chain combines TRBV18 with TRBJ2-2; 10 bases map to TRBD1. V shed 1 base and J 4 bases; nucleotides not matched to a gene: 6. The CDR3 is 17 amino acids. Germline V gene data show CDR1 as KGHSH and CDR2 as LQKENI. The CDR3 sequence: CASSPRPGQGFTGELFF. As DNA, the CDR3 is TGTGCCAGCTCACCACGTCCGGGACAGGGGTTCACCGGGGAGCTGTTTTTT.

This clone turned up a few times. This chain uses TRBV5-4 with TRBJ2-5; D ambiguous. Germline V lookup: CDR1 SGHNT, CDR2 YYREEE (reference sequence). This CDR3 comprises 13 residues. Trimming cost V 3 bases and J 7 bases, with 13 bases left between them. The CDR3 reads CASSSLDPGTQYF. The CDR3 DNA is TGTGCCAGCAGCTCCCTGGACCCCGGGACCCAGTACTTC.

The V gene is TRBV6-1, the J gene TRBJ2-1; 10 bases are a match to TRBD2. Germline V gene lookup returns CDR1 MNHNS and CDR2 SASEGT. With 6 bases clipped from V and 9 bases from J, the junction kept 8 bases outside the gene matches. The CDR3 sequence is 14 residues long. The CDR3, as DNA: TGTGCCAGCAGGCTAGCGGGAGTCTGGAGTGAGCAGTTCTTC. It codes for CASRLAGVWSEQFF.

The rearrangement links TRBV6-5 to TRBJ2-7; 7 positions agree with TRBD1. Trimming cost V 4 bases and J 3 bases; bases outside gene matches: 12. The CDR3 loop spans 16 amino acids. Germline CDR1 MNHEY, CDR2 SVGAGI. This CDR3 reads CASSSWTGYGSYEQYF. CDR3 in DNA: TGTGCCAGCAGTTCCTGGACAGGTTACGGAAGCTACGAGCAGTACTTC.

The chain couples TRBV7-3 to TRBJ2-7; TRBD2 might be the D (5 bases). V was trimmed by 5 bases and J by 2 bases, leaving 22 bases between them. From germline, CDR1 is SGHTA and CDR2 FQGTGA. The CDR3 totals 17 residues. The CDR3 loop is CASSLQRWRVPPYEQYF. The CDR3 DNA sequence: TGTGCCAGCAGCCTCCAGAGGTGGCGGGTTCCCCCCTACGAGCAGTACTTC. The full variable domain, its missing parts supplied by reference TRBV7-3 and TRBJ2-7, is GAGVSQTPSNKVTEKGKYVELRCDPISGHTALYWYRQSLGQGPEFLIYFQGTGAADDSGLPNDRFFAVRPEGSVSTLKIQRTERGDSAVYLCASSLQRWRVPPYEQYFGPGTRLTVT.

The rearrangement joins TRBV7-9 to TRBJ1-2, with D possibly being TRBD1 (5 bases). There are 13 residues in the CDR3. Germline CDR1 is SEHNR and CDR2 is FQNEAQ (reference sequence). With 2 bases removed from V and 8 bases from J, the gap between germline ends came to 12 bases. CDR3 coding DNA: TGTGCCAGCAGCTTACAGGGAAGTCAGGGCTACACCTTC. It specifies CASSLQGSQGYTF.

The chain combines TRBV19 with TRBJ1-2; tentative D call: TRBD1 (5 bases). This CDR3 region has 13 residues. Germline V CDR1 and CDR2: LNHDA, SQIVND (reference sequence). V lost 8 bases and J 2 bases, leaving 12 bases between the germline ends. In DNA form, the CDR3 reads TGTGCCAGTTGGGACTCAAACAACTATGGCTACACCTTC. Translation gives CASWDSNNYGYTF.

The genes are TRBV5-1 and TRBJ2-5; no reliable D call. Germline V gene sequence: CDR1 SGHRS, CDR2 YFSETQ. V dropped 5 bases and J dropped 4 bases, with 21 bases sitting between them. The CDR3 is 16 residues long. The CDR3 loop is CASSIMDLPDGETQYF. CDR3 DNA sequence: TGCGCCAGCAGTATAATGGACCTCCCAGACGGAGAGACCCAGTACTTC.

About this clone: This may come from a read error, since a much larger clone is one base off. Other nucleotide sequences in the sample specify the same CDR3. The chain employs TRBV19 and TRBJ2-5, with D hard to call. This CDR3 comprises 13 residues. Germline CDR1 is LNHDA and CDR2 is SQIVND (reference sequence). V lost 3 bases and J 5 bases, leaving 10 bases between the germline ends. The CDR3 loop is CASSIGDSETQYF. The CDR3 DNA reads as TGTGCCAGTAGTATCGGAGATTCGGAGACCCAGTACTTC.

The count of this clone is one. The V gene is TRBV5-1, the J gene TRBJ1-4; unclear D gene. V was shortened by 2 bases and J by 8 bases, with 13 bases between the two germline ends. This CDR3 is built from 14 residues. Germline V gene data show CDR1 as SGHRS and CDR2 as YFSETQ. DNA of the CDR3: TGCGCCAGCAGCTTCACAGAGTCTTCCGAAAAACTGTTTTTT. The encoded protein is CASSFTESSEKLFF.

This clone was counted a single time. The chain employs TRBV6-4 and TRBJ2-1; 9 bases are shared with TRBD2. The CDR3 totals 15 residues. Germline CDR1 MRHNA, CDR2 SNTAGT. J was trimmed by 6 bases and V by 2 bases; bases with no gene match: 5. CDR3 region: CASSDPASGINEQFF. CDR3 sequence (DNA): TGTGCCAGCAGTGACCCGGCTAGCGGGATCAATGAGCAGTTCTTC.

The chain combines TRBV2 with TRBJ1-2; a weak D match, TRBD1 (5 bases). Deletions cut 3 bases from V and 12 bases from J, with 8 bases between. Germline V gene data show CDR1 as SNHLY and CDR2 as FYNNEI. There are 10 residues in the CDR3. CDR3 sequence: CASSDWGDTF. The CDR3 nucleotides are TGTGCCAGCAGTGATTGGGGGGACACCTTC.

To note about this clone: An end of the junction differs from the germline gene, which may be a read error. The chain combines TRBV10-3 with TRBJ2-7; possibly TRBD1 for D (6 bases). CDR1 is ENHRY and CDR2 is SYGVKD in the germline V gene. The CDR3 has 11 residues. In DNA form, the CDR3 reads TGTGCCGTCAGGGGATCCTACGAGCAGTACTTC. It encodes CAVRGSYEQYF.

The chain joins TRBV5-6 to TRBJ2-5; 7 positions match TRBD1. V trimming: 0 bases; J trimming: 7 bases; junction bases outside the gene matches: 6. This CDR3 has 14 amino acids. Germline CDR1 is SGHDT and CDR2 is YYEEEE. CDR3 region: CASSLEGGRGTQYF. CDR3 coding DNA: TGTGCCAGCAGCTTGGAAGGGGGCCGGGGGACCCAGTACTTC.

The chain is built from TRBV7-6 and TRBJ2-7; 9 nucleotides agree with TRBD1. The V segment lost 7 bases and the J segment 1 base; nucleotides outside the gene matches: 11. CDR3 size: 16 residues. The germline gives CDR1 SGHVS, CDR2 FNYEAQ. The CDR3 protein is CASTRPGDRVSYEQYF. In DNA form, the CDR3 reads TGTGCCAGCACCCGCCCAGGGGACAGGGTTTCCTACGAGCAGTACTTC.

The CDR3 bases are TGTGCCACCAGCATATCAGGGCCAGATACGCAGTATTTT. This translates into CATSISGPDTQYF. V gene TRBV15 combines with J gene TRBJ2-3, with D possibly TRBD1 on 5 matching bases. V lost 4 bases and J 4 bases, leaving 9 bases between the germline ends. Germline CDR1 LNHNV, CDR2 YYDKDF (reference sequence). The length of the CDR3 is 13 residues.

This sequence joins TRBV29-1 and TRBJ1-2; D call uncertain. The germline V and J ends were trimmed by 7 bases and 4 bases, with 13 bases remaining between them. CDR1 is SQVTM and CDR2 is ANQGSEA in the germline V gene. The CDR3 length is 12 residues. The CDR3 protein is CSGFGPTYGYTF. The CDR3 DNA is TGCAGCGGATTTGGACCGACCTATGGCTACACCTTC.

A few counts support this clone. The chain is built from TRBV7-7 and TRBJ2-3; D not certain. Germline assignment: CDR1 SSHAT and CDR2 FNYEAQ (reference sequence). The CDR3 is made up of 13 amino acids. Trimming removed 0 bases from V and 6 bases from J, with 7 bases in between. For the CDR3, the DNA is TGTGCCAGCAGCTTAGCTCACGGTGATACGCAGTATTTT. Translation gives CASSLAHGDTQYF.

The J gene is TRBJ2-4, the V gene TRBV20-1; D is ambiguous. The germline V gene encodes CDR1 DFQATT and CDR2 SNEGSKA (reference sequence). V was shortened by 4 bases and J by 6 bases, with 7 bases between the two germline ends. The CDR3 extends over 11 amino acids. CDR3: CSAMAGNIQYF. The CDR3 bases are TGCAGTGCTATGGCCGGAAACATTCAGTACTTC.

The chain has TRBV18 and TRBJ1-2; D gene unclear. Trimming removed 5 bases at V and 4 bases at J, with 11 bases between. CDR3 length equals 13 residues. Germline loops: CDR1 KGHSH, CDR2 LQKENI. CDR3 sequence (DNA): TGTGCCAGCTCAGACGGATCTTTCTATGGCTACACCTTC. It yields the protein CASSDGSFYGYTF. Full variable domain (missing parts from reference TRBV18 and TRBJ1-2): NAGVMQNPRHLVRRRGQEARLRCSPMKGHSHVYWYRQLPEEGLKFMVYLQKENIIDESGMPKERFSAEFPKEGPSILRIQQVVRGDSAAYFCASSDGSFYGYTFGSGTRLTVV.

The chain is built from TRBV5-1 and TRBJ2-2; the match to TRBD1 covers 10 bases. CDR3 length: 16 amino acids. V gave up 4 bases and J gave up 5 bases; unmatched junction bases: 8. CDR1 SGHRS and CDR2 YFSETQ come from the germline V gene. CDR3 nucleotide sequence: TGCGCCAGCAGCCCCCCCGGGACAGGGGCTACCGGGGAGCTGTTTTTT. It yields the protein CASSPPGTGATGELFF.

This chain uses TRBV5-1 with TRBJ1-1; no clear D. CDR3 length equals 15 residues. The V end was cut by 0 bases, the J end by 0 bases, with 9 bases between. Per germline, CDR1 SGHRS and CDR2 YFSETQ. This CDR3 is CASSLASRVNTEAFF. The DNA of the CDR3 is TGCGCCAGCAGCTTGGCCAGTAGGGTGAACACTGAAGCTTTCTTT.

The chain joins TRBV9 to TRBJ2-5, with 8 positions matching TRBD1. V gave up 0 bases and J gave up 3 bases; unmatched junction bases: 4. CDR1 and CDR2 (germline): SGDLS, YYNGEE. The CDR3 extends over 15 amino acids. In DNA, the CDR3 is TGTGCCAGCAGCGTAGATTCGACAGGGGAAGAGACCCAGTACTTC. Translation: CASSVDSTGEETQYF.

The chain combines TRBV5-1 with TRBJ1-1; a possible D gene is TRBD1 (5 bases). From germline, CDR1 is SGHRS and CDR2 YFSETQ. Between the trimmed V and J ends, which lost 4 bases and 5 bases, there was a span of 12 bases. This CDR3 region has 13 residues. CDR3 region: CASSQTWGTEAFF. CDR3 DNA: TGCGCCAGCAGCCAAACATGGGGGACTGAAGCTTTCTTT.

The rearrangement uses TRBV5-1 and TRBJ1-4; D is undetermined. Trimming removed 5 bases at V and 0 bases at J, with 8 bases between. The CDR3 has 14 amino acids. Germline CDR1 reads SGHRS; CDR2 reads YFSETQ. The CDR3 is CASRGQSTNEKLFF. The CDR3 DNA reads TGCGCCAGCAGGGGCCAGTCAACTAATGAAAAACTGTTTTTT.

This sequence joins TRBV27 and TRBJ1-2; D is unresolved. This CDR3 contains 15 residues. Germline CDR1 reads MNHEY; CDR2 reads SMNVEV (reference sequence). The V and J ends lost 2 bases and 5 bases respectively, with 15 bases between them. Here the CDR3 reads CASSLGPSGPYGYTF. In DNA, the CDR3 is TGTGCCAGCAGTTTAGGGCCATCTGGGCCGTATGGCTACACCTTC.

This clone has only a few counts. Other nucleotide sequences from this sample produce the same CDR3. The rearrangement joins TRBV18 to TRBJ2-5; D is undetermined. CDR1 is KGHSH and CDR2 is LQKENI in the germline V gene. CDR3 length equals 13 residues. Trimming removed 0 bases from V and 2 bases from J, with 4 bases in between. CDR3 in amino acids: CASSPPGQETQYF. The CDR3 coding sequence is TGTGCCAGCTCACCACCGGGACAAGAGACCCAGTACTTC.